This TCR beta chain was documented in a study of blood T cell repertoires in COVID-19. The overall study: Samples representing acute and convalescent COVID-19 were sourced from the United States, Italy and Spain.

This clone appeared many times. Profiling relied on immunoSEQ multiplex PCR, and the TCRdb table lists in-frame clones only, not all of them. The sample has about 250,000 clones, 88% seen once. The age range of participants was about 18 to 100 years, with residence in about two dozen US areas. Grouping used clinical history reported by participants in a survey and questionnaire. The germline V gene has CDR1 ENHRY and CDR2 SYGVKD. This CDR3 is built from 17 residues. The trim removed 4 bases at V and 8 bases at J, leaving 13 bases unmatched. The sample comprised PBMCs or T cells enriched from blood (not recorded which). The receptor comes from a woman aged 35 to 49 who had been exposed to COVID-19. The chain employs TRBV10-3 and TRBJ2-1; TRBD2 aligns across 11 bases. CDR3 sequence reads: CAISGTSGPGGGDEQFF. The DNA for the CDR3 is TGTGCCATCAGTGGGACTAGCGGGCCCGGGGGGGGAGATGAGCAGTTCTTC.